The 30 T cell receptor beta chains below were found in one sample sequenced in a study of breast tumors, draining lymph nodes, adjacent tissues. In TCRdb, the multiplex PCR reads were re-called with MiXCR into one record per CDR3 protein. The sample holds approximately 280,000 distinct CDR3 sequences, over 30% seen once. Axillary draining lymph nodes of breast cancer patients supplied the node samples. Material for sequencing was axillary lymph node tissue. The receptors here all came from a female donor with breast cancer. Some clones in this sample may be carry-over from other donors' samples.

The V gene is TRBV18, the J gene TRBJ2-3; the match to TRBD1 covers 7 bases. The CDR3 has 15 residues. Germline V gene lookup returns CDR1 KGHSH and CDR2 LQKENI. V lost 2 bases, J lost 4 bases, and 6 bases stayed unmatched. CDR3 nucleotides: TGTGCCAGCTCACCAGACAGGGTCGGATCAGATACGCAGTATTTT. Translation: CASSPDRVGSDTQYF. The full variable domain, with the rest looked up from reference TRBV18 and TRBJ2-3, is NAGVMQNPRHLVRRRGQEARLRCSPMKGHSHVYWYRQLPEEGLKFMVYLQKENIIDESGMPKERFSAEFPKEGPSILRIQQVVRGDSAAYFCASSPDRVGSDTQYFGPGTRLTVL.

At least ten counts were recorded for this clonotype. This chain links TRBV7-6 with TRBJ2-5; D ambiguous. Germline assignment: CDR1 SGHVS and CDR2 FNYEAQ. The CDR3 sequence is 13 residues long. V was cut by 4 bases and J by 6 bases, with 12 bases left in between. CDR3 bases: TGTGCCAGCAGCTCGGACGAGTGGAAGACCCAGTACTTC. Translated, it gives CASSSDEWKTQYF.

Notes on this clonotype: An end of the junction differs from the germline gene, which may be a read error. DNA of the CDR3: TGTGCCAGCAGCTTATATGGCGGACTCCTCGTTTTTGAGCGGTACTTC. Its translation is CASSLYGGLLVFERYF. The chain recombines TRBV7-2 with TRBJ2-7, with a tentative D call TRBD2 (5 bases). The CDR3 length is 16 residues. Germline V lookup: CDR1 SGHTA, CDR2 FQGNSA.

This sequence joins TRBV7-2 and TRBJ2-2; no definite D call. V was cut by 3 bases and J by 11 bases, with 10 bases left in between. This CDR3 has 12 amino acids. CDR1 and CDR2 from the germline V gene are SGHTA and FQGNSA. The CDR3 protein is CASSFRPDELFF. For the CDR3, the DNA is TGTGCCAGCAGCTTTCGTCCGGATGAGCTGTTTTTT.

To note about this clonotype: A much larger clone differs from this one at a single base, so this may be a read error. This chain's CDR3 is CASRGSGTGSSVTQYF. CDR3 coding DNA: TGTGCCAGTAGGGGGTCCGGGACAGGGTCTTCAGTGACCCAGTACTTC. This sequence joins TRBV19 and TRBJ2-5; TRBD1 matches at 9 bases. The CDR3 is 16 residues long. Per the germline V gene, CDR1 is LNHDA and CDR2 is SQIVND (reference sequence). After removal of 6 bases from V and 7 bases from J, the junction contained 15 bases not matched to a gene.

This clonotype was observed many times. This rearrangement joins TRBV20-1 to TRBJ1-3, with a possible D match to TRBD1 (5 bases). Germline-derived CDR1 and CDR2 are DFQATT and SNEGSKA (reference sequence). The CDR3 covers 17 residues. V lost 0 bases and J lost 0, with 15 bases in between. The CDR3 bases are TGCAGTGCTAGAGATTGGGGCGGGCAGGGCTCTGGAAACACCATATATTTT. Amino acids: CSARDWGGQGSGNTIYF.

V gene TRBV5-6 combines with J gene TRBJ1-2; 9 positions agree with TRBD1. Per the germline V gene, CDR1 is SGHDT and CDR2 is YYEEEE. Trimming took 1 base from V and 10 from J; bases not matched to a gene: 8. The CDR3 totals 14 residues. CDR3 DNA: TGTGCCAGCAGCTTGACCATACAGGGGGCTACCTACACCTTC. Translating gives CASSLTIQGATYTF.

The V gene is TRBV11-3, the J gene TRBJ1-6, with D possibly matching TRBD1 (5 bases). This CDR3 has 14 residues. The germline V gene has CDR1 SGHNT and CDR2 YENEEA. V lost 3 bases and J lost 12, with 15 bases in between. CDR3 bases: TGTGCCAGCAGCTTGGGGGGACGGACAAGACCCCTCCACTTT. Translating gives CASSLGGRTRPLHF.

This clonotype has ten or more counts. The CDR3 DNA is TGTGCCAGCACGAGGAGGGCCAGGCGAGAGACCCAGTACTTC. This encodes CASTRRARRETQYF. The chain employs TRBV12-3 or TRBV12-4 and TRBJ2-5, with a weak D call TRBD2 (6 bases). The CDR3 has 14 amino acids. The V gene lost 7 bases and the J gene lost 4 bases, with 16 bases spanning the gap.

This clonotype occurred many times. The chain is built from TRBV6-1 and TRBJ2-3, with TRBD2 matching 8 bases. This CDR3 contains 15 residues. Germline CDR1 is MNHNS and CDR2 is SASEGT. V gave up 2 bases and J gave up 5 bases; unmatched junction bases: 6. The CDR3 here is CASSERVSGRDTQYF. The DNA for the CDR3 is TGTGCCAGCAGTGAAAGGGTCAGCGGGAGAGATACGCAGTATTTT.

This clonotype was seen at least ten times. The rearrangement uses TRBV20-1 and TRBJ2-5; no reliable D call. The CDR3 loop spans 13 amino acids. V was clipped by 5 bases and J by 0 bases, with 10 bases between them. Per germline, CDR1 DFQATT and CDR2 SNEGSKA (reference sequence). The CDR3 coding sequence is TGCAGTGCTTTTGCCGGAGACCAAGAGACCCAGTACTTC. Translated, it gives CSAFAGDQETQYF.

Many counts were recorded for this clonotype. This chain links TRBV11-2 with TRBJ1-6; D is perhaps TRBD1 (5 bases). Germline assignment: CDR1 SGHAT and CDR2 FQNNGV. The CDR3 extends over 16 amino acids. Trimming removed 8 bases from V and 0 bases from J, with 14 bases in between. The CDR3 bases are TGTGCCAGCTCCTTGGGGGATAGCTCCTATAATTCACCCCTCCACTTT. This encodes CASSLGDSSYNSPLHF.

This clonotype was seen many times. The chain has TRBV7-2 and TRBJ2-7; 7 bases map to TRBD1. The CDR3 length is 14 residues. Germline assignment: CDR1 SGHTA and CDR2 FQGNSA. Trimming removed 5 bases from V and 3 bases from J; junction bases left unmatched: 7. CDR3 in DNA: TGTGCCAGCAGCCCCGAGACAGGGTACTACGAGCAGTACTTC. As protein: CASSPETGYYEQYF.

The chain is built from TRBV20-1 and TRBJ2-5, with a possible D match to TRBD2 (6 bases). This CDR3 spans 13 amino acids. V was clipped by 0 bases and J by 5 bases, with 10 bases between them. Germline lookup yields CDR1 DFQATT and CDR2 SNEGSKA (reference sequence). The CDR3, as DNA: TGCAGTGCTAGAGATGGGGGGATGGAGACCCAGTACTTC. It translates to CSARDGGMETQYF.

This clonotype was seen at least ten times. CDR3 coding DNA: TGTGCCAGCAGTGAATTTGGTAGCGGCGGACTAGAGACCCAGTACTTC. As protein: CASSEFGSGGLETQYF. V usage is TRBV25-1 and J usage is TRBJ2-5; D might be TRBD2 (6 bases). The germline V gene encodes CDR1 MGHDK and CDR2 SYGVNS. The ends were cut back, 1 base at V and 4 bases at J, with 16 bases in the middle. The CDR3 extends over 16 amino acids.

This clonotype was detected ten times or more. The CDR3 spells CASSRETSGSYNEQFF. The DNA of the CDR3 is TGTGCCAGCAGTCGAGAGACTAGCGGGAGCTACAATGAGCAGTTCTTC. The V call is TRBV2, the J call TRBJ2-1, with 12 positions matching TRBD2. The germline gives CDR1 SNHLY, CDR2 FYNNEI. V dropped 5 bases and J dropped 3; count of bases not matched to a gene: 5. This CDR3 has 16 amino acids. The variable domain in full, with the rest retrieved from reference TRBV2 and TRBJ2-1, is EPEVTQTPSHQVTQMGQEVILRCVPISNHLYFYWYRQILGQKVEFLVSFYNNEISEKSEIFDDQFSVERPDGSNFTLKIRSTKLEDSAMYFCASSRETSGSYNEQFFGPGTRLTVL.

This clonotype was seen only a few times. A much larger clone differs by one base, so this may be a read error. This chain links TRBV5-1 with TRBJ1-5; no reliable D call. The CDR3 length is 13 residues. Germline values: CDR1 SGHRS, CDR2 YFSETQ. The CDR3 sequence is CASSLVGNQPPHF. In nucleotides, the CDR3 is TGCGCCAGCAGCTTGGTGGGCAATCAGCCCCCGCATTTT. Combining the CDR3 with reference TRBV5-1 and TRBJ1-5 gives the whole variable domain KAGVTQTPRYLIKTRGQQVTLSCSPISGHRSVSWYQQTPGQGLQFLFEYFSETQRNKGNFPGRFSGRQFSNSRSEMNVSTLELGDSALYLCASSLVGNQPPHFGDGTRLSIL.

The rearrangement uses TRBV11-2 and TRBJ1-1; D is unresolved. Germline V gene data show CDR1 as SGHAT and CDR2 as FQNNGV. V lost 5 bases to trimming and J lost 4 bases, with 5 bases between them. The CDR3 sequence is 11 residues long. CDR3 DNA sequence: TGTGCCAGCAGCGCCGGCACTGAAGCTTTCTTT. As protein: CASSAGTEAFF.

In its sample, this clonotype was seen a few times. This may be a read error: a much more frequent sequence differs by one nucleotide. This chain links TRBV20-1 with TRBJ2-7, with 9 bases fitting TRBD2. From germline, CDR1 is DFQATT and CDR2 SNEGSKA (reference sequence). The CDR3 is 14 amino acids. J was trimmed by 6 bases and V by 3 bases; bases with no gene match: 9. The CDR3 sequence is CSARREGWGSEQYF. The DNA for the CDR3 is TGCAGTGCTAGGCGGGAGGGCTGGGGATCCGAGCAGTACTTC.

Points on this clonotype: This may be a read error, as it is one base from a much larger clone. This chain uses TRBV7-9 with TRBJ2-5; 7 bases fit TRBD2. Germline V CDR1 and CDR2: SEHNR, FQNEAQ (reference sequence). CDR3 size: 15 residues. The CDR3 coding sequence is TGTGCCAGCAGCTTAGTTCCGGCGGGAGTAGAGACCCAGCACTTC. It specifies CASSLVPAGVETQHF.

Points on this clonotype: With a much larger clone just one base away, this may be a read error. The chain couples TRBV4-1 to TRBJ1-2; D not resolved. CDR1 and CDR2 (germline): MGHRA, YSYEKL. The CDR3 extends over 14 amino acids. V was pared by 1 base and J by 8 bases, with 14 bases between. As DNA, the CDR3 is TGCGCCAGCAGCCAAGCGGTTTCACCTCGCGGCTACACCTTC. Protein product: CASSQAVSPRGYTF.

The chain is built from TRBV20-1 and TRBJ2-5, with D hard to call. This CDR3 is 13 amino acids long. V shed 1 base and J shed 11 bases, with 17 bases lying between them. Germline loops: CDR1 DFQATT, CDR2 SNEGSKA (reference sequence). The DNA of the CDR3 is TGCAGTGCTAGAGCGGTGGGAACAGATACGCAGTACTTC. Its translation is CSARAVGTDTQYF.

This chain links TRBV3-1 with TRBJ2-7; 8 bases are a match to TRBD2. The CDR3 runs to 15 residues. The germline gives CDR1 LGHDT, CDR2 YNNKEL (reference sequence). V dropped 6 bases and J dropped 3; count of bases not matched to a gene: 10. The CDR3 bases are TGTGCCAGCAGTGGCAGCGGGAGTGGTCTCTACGAGCAGTACTTC. Encoded protein: CASSGSGSGLYEQYF.

On this clonotype itself: A much larger clone lies one base from this, so it may be a read error. CDR3 amino acids: CASTGAETNYDYTF. For the CDR3, the DNA is TGTGCCAGCACAGGGGCCGAAACTAACTATGACTACACCTTC. The V and J genes are TRBV19 and TRBJ1-2, with TRBD1 matching over 7 bases. Per germline, CDR1 LNHDA and CDR2 SQIVND (reference sequence). CDR3 length equals 14 residues.

Worth noting for this clonotype: A much more abundant neighbour one base away suggests this may be a read error. Since no conserved phenylalanine or tryptophan closes the CDR3, a read error is the likely cause. This sequence joins TRBV19 and TRBJ2-7, with 8 bases matching TRBD2. The V gene end was trimmed by 5 bases and the J gene end by 4 bases; junction bases not matched to a gene: 10. CDR1 is LNHDA, CDR2 SQIVND, per germline (reference sequence). The CDR3 runs 15 residues. The CDR3 sequence is CASSQGGTRGYEQYL. The CDR3, as DNA: TGTGCCAGTAGTCAGGGTGGGACTAGGGGGTACGAGCAGTACCTC.

A note on this clonotype: Lacking the conserved final phenylalanine or tryptophan, this CDR3 likely reflects a read error. Because the CDR3's place on the DNA is in doubt, the DNA is left out and the CDR3 is given as listed by TCRdb. The chain recombines TRBV19 with TRBJ1-3; the listed D gene, TRBD1, was not tested against the DNA. CDR1 LNHDA and CDR2 SQIVND come from the germline V gene (reference sequence). 10 amino acids form the CDR3, both terminal residues included. CDR3 in amino acids: CASSTGTPDN.

This clonotype was observed at least ten times. V and J are TRBV7-2 and TRBJ1-2; D is unresolved. This CDR3 has 12 amino acids. Germline CDR1 is SGHTA and CDR2 is FQGNSA. With 5 bases removed from V and 8 bases from J, the gap between germline ends came to 12 bases. The CDR3 region is CASSPSNGGYTF. CDR3 DNA: TGTGCCAGCAGCCCGAGTAACGGGGGCTACACCTTC.

This clonotype was seen a handful of times. The junction departs from the called germline gene at one end, perhaps through a read error. The chain combines TRBV6-5 with TRBJ2-5; 9 bases match TRBD1. CDR1 and CDR2 from the germline V gene are MNHEY and SVGAGI. The CDR3 length is 15 residues. This CDR3 reads CASSHSTGGQETQYF. Written as DNA, the CDR3 is TGTGCCAGCAGTCACTCGACAGGGGGCCAAGAGACCCAGTACTTC.

In regard to this clonotype: The CDR3 end shows no conserved phenylalanine or tryptophan, and so a read error is likely. In nucleotides, the CDR3 is TGTGCCAGCAGCTTGGGGGCAGGTGGCTCCTACAATGAGCAGTTCCTC. Amino acids: CASSLGAGGSYNEQFL. The genes are TRBV5-6 and TRBJ2-1, with D uncertain. The germline V and J ends were trimmed by 0 bases and 0 bases, with 10 bases remaining between them. Germline V lookup: CDR1 SGHDT, CDR2 YYEEEE. The CDR3 contains 16 residues.

Many counts were recorded for this clonotype. V is TRBV11-2 and J is TRBJ2-5, with 7 bases that match TRBD2. This CDR3 is built from 15 residues. V dropped 2 bases and J dropped 5; count of bases not matched to a gene: 8. Per germline, CDR1 SGHAT and CDR2 FQNNGV. CDR3 coding DNA: TGTGCCAGCAGCTTATCAGGTAGCGGGTTGGAGACCCAGTACTTC. Its translation: CASSLSGSGLETQYF.